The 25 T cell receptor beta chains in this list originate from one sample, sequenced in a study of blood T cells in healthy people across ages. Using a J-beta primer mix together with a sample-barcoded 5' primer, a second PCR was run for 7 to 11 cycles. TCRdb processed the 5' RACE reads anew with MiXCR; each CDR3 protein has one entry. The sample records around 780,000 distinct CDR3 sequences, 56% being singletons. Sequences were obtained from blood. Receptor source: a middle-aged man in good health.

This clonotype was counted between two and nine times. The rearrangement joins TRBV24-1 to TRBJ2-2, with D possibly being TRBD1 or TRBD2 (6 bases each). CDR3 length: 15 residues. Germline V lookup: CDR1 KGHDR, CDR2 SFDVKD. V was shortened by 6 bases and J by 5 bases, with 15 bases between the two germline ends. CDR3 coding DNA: TGTGCCACCAGTTTTGGGGGGCATGATACCGGGGAGCTGTTTTTT. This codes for CATSFGGHDTGELFF.

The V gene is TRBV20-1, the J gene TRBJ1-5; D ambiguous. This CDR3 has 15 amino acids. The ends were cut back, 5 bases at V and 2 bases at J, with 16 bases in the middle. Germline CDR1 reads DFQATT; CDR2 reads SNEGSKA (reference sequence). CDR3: CSARLGGAGNQPQHF. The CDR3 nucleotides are TGCAGTGCTCGCCTTGGTGGTGCGGGCAATCAGCCCCAGCATTTT.

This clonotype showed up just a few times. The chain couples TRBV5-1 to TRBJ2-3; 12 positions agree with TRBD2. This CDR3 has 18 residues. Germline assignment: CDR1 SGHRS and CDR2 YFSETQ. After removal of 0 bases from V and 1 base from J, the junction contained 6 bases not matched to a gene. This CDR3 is CASSLVLAGGDGTDTQYF. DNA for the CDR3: TGCGCCAGCAGCTTGGTACTAGCGGGGGGAGACGGCACAGATACGCAGTATTTT.

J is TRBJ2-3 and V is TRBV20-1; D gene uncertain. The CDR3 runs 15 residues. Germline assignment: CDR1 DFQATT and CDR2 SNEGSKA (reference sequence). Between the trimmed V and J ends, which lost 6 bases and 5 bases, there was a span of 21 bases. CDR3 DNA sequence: TGCAGTGCGCGAGAGGTACCCTCCGGCAAAGATACGCAGTATTTT. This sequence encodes CSAREVPSGKDTQYF.

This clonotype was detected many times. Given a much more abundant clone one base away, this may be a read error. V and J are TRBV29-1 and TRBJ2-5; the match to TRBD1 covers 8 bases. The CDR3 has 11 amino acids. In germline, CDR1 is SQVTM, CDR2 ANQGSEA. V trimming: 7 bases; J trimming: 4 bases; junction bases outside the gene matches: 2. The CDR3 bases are TGCAGCGGTGGGACAGGAGAGACCCAGTACTTC. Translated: CSGGTGETQYF.

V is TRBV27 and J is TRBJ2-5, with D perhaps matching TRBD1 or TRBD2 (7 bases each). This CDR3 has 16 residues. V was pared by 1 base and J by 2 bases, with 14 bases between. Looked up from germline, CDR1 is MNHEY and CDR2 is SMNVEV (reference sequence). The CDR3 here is CASSLLRQGGQETQYF. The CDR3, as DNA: TGTGCCAGCAGTTTATTGAGACAGGGAGGGCAAGAGACCCAGTACTTC.

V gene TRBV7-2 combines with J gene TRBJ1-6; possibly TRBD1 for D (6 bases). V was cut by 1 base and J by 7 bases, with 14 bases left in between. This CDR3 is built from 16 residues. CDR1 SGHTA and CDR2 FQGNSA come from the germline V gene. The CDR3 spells CASSLESGVGNSPLHF. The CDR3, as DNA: TGTGCCAGCAGCTTAGAATCAGGGGTCGGCAATTCACCCCTCCACTTT.

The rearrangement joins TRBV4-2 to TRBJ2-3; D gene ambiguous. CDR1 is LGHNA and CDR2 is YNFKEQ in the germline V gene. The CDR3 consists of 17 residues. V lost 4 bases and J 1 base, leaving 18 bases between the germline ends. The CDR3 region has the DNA TGTGCCAGCAGCCCAGACGGAAGGGCTATCGGCACAGATACGCAGTATTTT. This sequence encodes CASSPDGRAIGTDTQYF.

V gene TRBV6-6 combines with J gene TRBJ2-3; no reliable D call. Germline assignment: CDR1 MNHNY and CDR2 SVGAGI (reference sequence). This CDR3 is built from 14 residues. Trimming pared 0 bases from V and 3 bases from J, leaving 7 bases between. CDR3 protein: CASSYSLVTDTQYF. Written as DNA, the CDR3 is TGTGCCAGCAGTTACTCTCTCGTAACAGATACGCAGTATTTT.

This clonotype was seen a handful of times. This chain's CDR3 is CASSFGDGYEQYF. The CDR3 DNA reads as TGTGCCAGCAGTTTTGGAGATGGATACGAGCAGTACTTC. The chain has TRBV27 and TRBJ2-7; D is unclear. Germline V gives CDR1 MNHEY, CDR2 SMNVEV (reference sequence). V lost 3 bases, J lost 4 bases, and 10 bases lay in between. The CDR3 loop spans 13 amino acids.

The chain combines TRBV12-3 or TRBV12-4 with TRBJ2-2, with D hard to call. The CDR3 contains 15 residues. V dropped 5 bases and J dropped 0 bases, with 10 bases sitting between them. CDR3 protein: CASSEYRPNTGELFF. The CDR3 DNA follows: TGTGCCAGCAGTGAGTACAGACCGAACACCGGGGAGCTGTTTTTT.

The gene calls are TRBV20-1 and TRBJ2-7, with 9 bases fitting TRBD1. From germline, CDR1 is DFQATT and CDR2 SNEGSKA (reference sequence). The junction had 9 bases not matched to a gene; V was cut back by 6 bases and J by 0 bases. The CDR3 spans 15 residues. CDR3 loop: CSAKAGTGSSYEQYF. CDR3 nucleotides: TGCAGTGCCAAAGCCGGGACAGGGAGCTCCTACGAGCAGTACTTC.

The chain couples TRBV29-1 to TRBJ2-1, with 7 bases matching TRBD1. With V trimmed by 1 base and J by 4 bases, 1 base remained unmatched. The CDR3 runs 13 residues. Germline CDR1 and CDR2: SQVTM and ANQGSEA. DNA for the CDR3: TGCAGCGTTGAAGCGGGACAGTACAATGAGCAGTTCTTC. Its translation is CSVEAGQYNEQFF.

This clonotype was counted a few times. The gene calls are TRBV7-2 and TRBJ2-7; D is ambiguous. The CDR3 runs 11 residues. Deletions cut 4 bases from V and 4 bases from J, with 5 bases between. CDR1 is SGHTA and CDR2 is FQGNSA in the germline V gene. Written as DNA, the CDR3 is TGTGCCAGCAGCTCGGAATACGAGCAGTACTTC. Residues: CASSSEYEQYF.

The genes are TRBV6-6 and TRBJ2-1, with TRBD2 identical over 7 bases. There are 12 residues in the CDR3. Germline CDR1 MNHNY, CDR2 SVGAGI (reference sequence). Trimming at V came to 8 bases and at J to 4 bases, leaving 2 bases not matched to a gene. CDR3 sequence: CASGRDYNEQFF. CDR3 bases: TGTGCCAGCGGGAGGGATTACAATGAGCAGTTCTTC.

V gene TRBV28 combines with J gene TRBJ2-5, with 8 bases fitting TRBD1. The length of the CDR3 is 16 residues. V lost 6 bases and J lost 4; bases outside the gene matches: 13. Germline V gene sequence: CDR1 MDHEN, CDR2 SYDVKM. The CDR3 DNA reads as TGTGCCAGCAGAACCAAGACAGGGGTACGTGGAGAGACCCAGTACTTC. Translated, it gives CASRTKTGVRGETQYF. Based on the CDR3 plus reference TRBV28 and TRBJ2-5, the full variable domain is DVKVTQSSRYLVKRTGEKVFLECVQDMDHENMFWYRQDPGLGLRLIYFSYDVKMKEKGDIPEGYSVSREKKERFSLILESASTNQTSMYLCASRTKTGVRGETQYFGPGTRLLVL.

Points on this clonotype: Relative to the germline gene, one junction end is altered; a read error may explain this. The DNA for the CDR3 is TGTGCCAGCAGCTGGACGAGGGACAGGGATCCACCCCCCCACTTT. Encoded protein: CASSWTRDRDPPPHF. The chain recombines TRBV5-5 with TRBJ1-6; TRBD1 matches at 9 bases. The germline V gene encodes CDR1 SGHKS and CDR2 YYEKEE (reference sequence). The CDR3 totals 15 residues.

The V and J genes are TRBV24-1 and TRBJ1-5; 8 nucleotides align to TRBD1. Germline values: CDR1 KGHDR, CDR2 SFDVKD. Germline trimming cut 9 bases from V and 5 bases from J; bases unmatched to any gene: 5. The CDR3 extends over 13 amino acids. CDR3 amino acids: CATGTGSDQPQHF. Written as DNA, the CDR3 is TGTGCCACCGGGACAGGCTCGGATCAGCCCCAGCATTTT.

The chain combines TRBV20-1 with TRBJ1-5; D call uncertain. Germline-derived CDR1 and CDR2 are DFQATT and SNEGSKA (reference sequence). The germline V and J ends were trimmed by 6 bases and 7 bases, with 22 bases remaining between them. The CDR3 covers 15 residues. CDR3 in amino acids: CSATIGSKYPQPQHF. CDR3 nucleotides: TGCAGTGCCACCATCGGGAGCAAATACCCACAGCCCCAGCATTTT.

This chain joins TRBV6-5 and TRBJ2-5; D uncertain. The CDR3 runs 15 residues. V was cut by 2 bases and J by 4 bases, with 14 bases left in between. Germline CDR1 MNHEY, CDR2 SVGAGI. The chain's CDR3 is CASSYLHRVGETQYF. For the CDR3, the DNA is TGTGCCAGCAGTTACCTCCATAGGGTCGGAGAGACCCAGTACTTC.

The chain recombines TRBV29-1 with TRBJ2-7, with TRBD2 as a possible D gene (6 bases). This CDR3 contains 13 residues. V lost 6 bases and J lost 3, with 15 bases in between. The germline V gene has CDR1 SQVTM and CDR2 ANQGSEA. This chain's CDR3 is CSVRPAGGYEQYF. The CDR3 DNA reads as TGCAGCGTCCGCCCCGCCGGGGGCTACGAGCAGTACTTC.

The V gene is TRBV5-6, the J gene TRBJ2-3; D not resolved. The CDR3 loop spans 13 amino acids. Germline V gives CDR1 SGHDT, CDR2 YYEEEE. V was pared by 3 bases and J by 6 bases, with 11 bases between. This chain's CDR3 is CASSSGNLDTQYF. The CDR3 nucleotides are TGTGCCAGCAGCTCTGGAAATTTGGATACGCAGTATTTT.

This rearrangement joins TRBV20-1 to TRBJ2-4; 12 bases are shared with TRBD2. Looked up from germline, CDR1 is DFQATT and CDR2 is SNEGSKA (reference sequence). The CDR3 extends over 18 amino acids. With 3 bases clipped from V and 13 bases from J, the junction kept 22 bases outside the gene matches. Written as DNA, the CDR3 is TGCAGTGCTAGTGGTGGACTAGCGGGGCCCTCCTCCTACAATGAGCAGTACTTC. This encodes CSASGGLAGPSSYNEQYF.

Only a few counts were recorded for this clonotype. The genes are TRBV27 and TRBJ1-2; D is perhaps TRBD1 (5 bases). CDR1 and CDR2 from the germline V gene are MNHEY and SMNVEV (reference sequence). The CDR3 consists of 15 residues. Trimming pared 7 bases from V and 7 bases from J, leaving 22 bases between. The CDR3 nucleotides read TGTGCCAGCACAAGCGCAGGGCGCTCTGGGGGTGGCTACACCTTC. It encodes CASTSAGRSGGGYTF.

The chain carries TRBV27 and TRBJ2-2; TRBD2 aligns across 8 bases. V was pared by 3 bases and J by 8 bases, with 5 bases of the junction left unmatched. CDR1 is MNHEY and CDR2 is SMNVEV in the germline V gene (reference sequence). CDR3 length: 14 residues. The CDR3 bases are TGTGCCAGCAGTTTCATAGCGGGATCGGGGGAGCTGTTTTTT. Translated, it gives CASSFIAGSGELFF.